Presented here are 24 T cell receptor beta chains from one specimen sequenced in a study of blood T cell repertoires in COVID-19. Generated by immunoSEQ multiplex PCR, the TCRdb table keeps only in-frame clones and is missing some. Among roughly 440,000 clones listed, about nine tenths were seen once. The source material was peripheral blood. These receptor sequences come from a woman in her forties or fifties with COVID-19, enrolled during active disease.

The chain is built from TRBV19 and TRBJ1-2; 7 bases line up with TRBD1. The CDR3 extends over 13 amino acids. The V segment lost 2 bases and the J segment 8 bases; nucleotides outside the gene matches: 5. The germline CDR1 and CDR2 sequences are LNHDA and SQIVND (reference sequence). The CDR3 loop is CASSITGTEGYTF. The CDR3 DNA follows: TGTGCCAGTAGTATAACCGGGACAGAAGGCTACACCTTC.

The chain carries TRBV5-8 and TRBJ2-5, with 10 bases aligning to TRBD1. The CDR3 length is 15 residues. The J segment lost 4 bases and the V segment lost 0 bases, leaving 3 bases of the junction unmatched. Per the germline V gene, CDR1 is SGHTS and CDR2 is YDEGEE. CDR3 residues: CASSLGTGGAETQYF. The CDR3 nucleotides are TGTGCCAGCAGCTTGGGGACAGGGGGTGCAGAGACCCAGTACTTC.

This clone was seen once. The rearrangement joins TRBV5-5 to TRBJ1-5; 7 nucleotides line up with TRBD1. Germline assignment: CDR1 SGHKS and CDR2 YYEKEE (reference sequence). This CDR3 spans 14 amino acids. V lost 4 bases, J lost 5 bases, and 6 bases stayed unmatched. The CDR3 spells CASSRGQTDQPQHF. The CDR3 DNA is TGTGCCAGCAGCCGGGGACAGACTGATCAGCCCCAGCATTTT.

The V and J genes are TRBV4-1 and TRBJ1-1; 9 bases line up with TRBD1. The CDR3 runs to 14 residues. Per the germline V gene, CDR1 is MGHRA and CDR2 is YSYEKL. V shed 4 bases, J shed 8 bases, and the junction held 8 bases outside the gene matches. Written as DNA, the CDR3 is TGCGCCAGCAGCCCCCGGGACAGGGAGGGGGAAGCTTTCTTT. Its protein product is CASSPRDREGEAFF.

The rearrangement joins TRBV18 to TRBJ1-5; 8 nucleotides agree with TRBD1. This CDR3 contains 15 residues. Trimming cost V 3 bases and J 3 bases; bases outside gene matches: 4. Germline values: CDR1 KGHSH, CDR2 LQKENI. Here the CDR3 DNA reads TGTGCCAGCTCACCGGACAGGGCCAACAATCAGCCCCAGCATTTT. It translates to CASSPDRANNQPQHF.

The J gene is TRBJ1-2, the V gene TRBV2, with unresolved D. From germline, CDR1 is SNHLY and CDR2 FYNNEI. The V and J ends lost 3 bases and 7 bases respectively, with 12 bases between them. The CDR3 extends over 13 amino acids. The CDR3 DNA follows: TGTGCCAGCAGTGAGCAGCCCGGGGTTGGCTACACCTTC. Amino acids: CASSEQPGVGYTF.

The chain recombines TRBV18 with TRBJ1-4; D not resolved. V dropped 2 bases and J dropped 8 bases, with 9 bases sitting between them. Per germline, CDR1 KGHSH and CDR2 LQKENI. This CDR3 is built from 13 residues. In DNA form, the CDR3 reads TGTGCCAGCTCACCAGGGAGGCAAGAAAAACTGTTTTTT. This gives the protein CASSPGRQEKLFF.

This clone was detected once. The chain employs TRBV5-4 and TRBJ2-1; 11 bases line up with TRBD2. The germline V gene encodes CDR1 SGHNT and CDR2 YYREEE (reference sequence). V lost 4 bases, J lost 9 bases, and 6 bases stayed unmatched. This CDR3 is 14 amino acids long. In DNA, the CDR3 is TGTGCCAGCAGCGCGACTAGCGGGGATCGTGAGCAGTTCTTC. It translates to CASSATSGDREQFF.

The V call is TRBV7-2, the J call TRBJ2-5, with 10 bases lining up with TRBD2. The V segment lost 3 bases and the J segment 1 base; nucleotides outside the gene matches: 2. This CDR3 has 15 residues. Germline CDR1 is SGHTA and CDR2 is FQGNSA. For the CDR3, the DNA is TGTGCCAGCAGCTTTAGCGGGGGGACCCAAGAGACCCAGTACTTC. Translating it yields CASSFSGGTQETQYF. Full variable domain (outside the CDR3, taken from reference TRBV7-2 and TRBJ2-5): GAGVSQSPSNKVTEKGKDVELRCDPISGHTALYWYRQSLGQGLEFLIYFQGNSAPDKSGLPSDRFSAERTGGSVSTLTIQRTQQEDSAVYLCASSFSGGTQETQYFGPGTRLLVL.

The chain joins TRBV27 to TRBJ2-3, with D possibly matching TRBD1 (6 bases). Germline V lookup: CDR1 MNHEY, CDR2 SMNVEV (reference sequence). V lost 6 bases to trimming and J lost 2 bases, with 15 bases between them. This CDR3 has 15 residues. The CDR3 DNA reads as TGTGCCAGCAGCCCCGGGGCAGGGGCCACAGATACGCAGTATTTT. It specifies CASSPGAGATDTQYF.

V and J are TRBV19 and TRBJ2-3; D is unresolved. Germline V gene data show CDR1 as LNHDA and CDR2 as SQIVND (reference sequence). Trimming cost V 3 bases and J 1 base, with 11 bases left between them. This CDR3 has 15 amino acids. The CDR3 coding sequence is TGTGCCAGTAGTATCTCCAAACAGCGCACAGATACGCAGTATTTT. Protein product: CASSISKQRTDTQYF.

CDR3 sequence (DNA): TGTGCCAGCAGTTCCGGACAGGGAGAAACTGAAGCTTTCTTT. It codes for CASSSGQGETEAFF. The V and J genes are TRBV14 and TRBJ1-1; 8 nucleotides agree with TRBD1. Germline CDR1 reads SGHDN; CDR2 reads FVKESK. The CDR3 length is 14 residues. Trimming cost V 6 bases and J 5 bases; bases outside gene matches: 8.

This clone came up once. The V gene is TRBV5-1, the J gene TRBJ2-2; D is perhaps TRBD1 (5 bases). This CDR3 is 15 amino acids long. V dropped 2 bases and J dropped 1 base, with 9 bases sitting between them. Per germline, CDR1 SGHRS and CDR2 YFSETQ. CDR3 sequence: CASSFLQGNTGELFF. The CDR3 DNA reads TGCGCCAGCAGCTTCCTCCAGGGGAACACCGGGGAGCTGTTTTTT. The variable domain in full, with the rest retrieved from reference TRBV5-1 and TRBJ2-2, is KAGVTQTPRYLIKTRGQQVTLSCSPISGHRSVSWYQQTPGQGLQFLFEYFSETQRNKGNFPGRFSGRQFSNSRSEMNVSTLELGDSALYLCASSFLQGNTGELFFGEGSRLTVL.

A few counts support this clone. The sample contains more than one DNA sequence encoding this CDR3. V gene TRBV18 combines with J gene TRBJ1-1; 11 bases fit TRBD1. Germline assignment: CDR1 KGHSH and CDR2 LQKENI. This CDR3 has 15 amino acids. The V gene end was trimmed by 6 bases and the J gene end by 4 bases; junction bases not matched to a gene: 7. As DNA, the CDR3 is TGTGCCAGCTCCCCCCCCGGGACAGGGGGCACTGAAGCTTTCTTT. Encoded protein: CASSPPGTGGTEAFF. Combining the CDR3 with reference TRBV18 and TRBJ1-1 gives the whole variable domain NAGVMQNPRHLVRRRGQEARLRCSPMKGHSHVYWYRQLPEEGLKFMVYLQKENIIDESGMPKERFSAEFPKEGPSILRIQQVVRGDSAAYFCASSPPGTGGTEAFFGQGTRLTVV.

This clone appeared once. The CDR3 region is CSTKQGSGANVLTF. CDR3 DNA: TGCAGCACCAAACAGGGTTCTGGGGCCAACGTCCTGACTTTC. This chain uses TRBV29-1 with TRBJ2-6, with D possibly matching TRBD1 (6 bases). Deletions cut 8 bases from V and 1 base from J, with 12 bases between. There are 14 residues in the CDR3. Looked up from germline, CDR1 is SQVTM and CDR2 is ANQGSEA.

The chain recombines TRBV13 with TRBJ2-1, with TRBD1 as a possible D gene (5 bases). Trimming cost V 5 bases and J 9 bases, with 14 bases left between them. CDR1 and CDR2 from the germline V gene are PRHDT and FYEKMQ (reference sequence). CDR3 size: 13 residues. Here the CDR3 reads CASSGRGSAEQFF. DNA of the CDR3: TGTGCCAGCAGCGGTAGGGGCAGCGCTGAGCAGTTCTTC.

CDR3: CASSSLQVTSTDTQYF. CDR3 DNA: TGTGCCAGCAGTTCACTACAGGTTACTAGCACAGATACGCAGTATTTT. The gene calls are TRBV27 and TRBJ2-3; perhaps TRBD1 as D (5 bases). Trimming cost V 4 bases and J 0 bases, with 14 bases left between them. The CDR3 consists of 16 residues. The V gene's germline CDR1 is MNHEY and CDR2 SMNVEV (reference sequence).

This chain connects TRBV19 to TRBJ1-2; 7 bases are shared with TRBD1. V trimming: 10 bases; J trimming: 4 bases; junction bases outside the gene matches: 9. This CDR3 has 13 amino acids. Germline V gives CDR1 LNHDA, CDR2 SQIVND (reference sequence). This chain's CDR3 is CATDSTGVYGYTF. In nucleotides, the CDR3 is TGTGCCACCGACTCCACAGGGGTCTATGGCTACACCTTC.

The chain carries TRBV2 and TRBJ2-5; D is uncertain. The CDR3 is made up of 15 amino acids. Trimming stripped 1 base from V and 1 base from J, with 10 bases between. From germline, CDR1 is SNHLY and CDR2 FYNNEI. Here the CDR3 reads CASSEGWPGQETQYF. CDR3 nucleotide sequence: TGTGCCAGCAGTGAAGGTTGGCCAGGCCAAGAGACCCAGTACTTC.

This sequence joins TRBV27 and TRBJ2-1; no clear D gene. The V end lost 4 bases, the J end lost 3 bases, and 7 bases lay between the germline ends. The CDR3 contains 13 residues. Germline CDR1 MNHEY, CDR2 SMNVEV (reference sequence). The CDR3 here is CASSSDNYNEQFF. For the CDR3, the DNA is TGTGCCAGCAGTTCCGACAACTACAATGAGCAGTTCTTC.

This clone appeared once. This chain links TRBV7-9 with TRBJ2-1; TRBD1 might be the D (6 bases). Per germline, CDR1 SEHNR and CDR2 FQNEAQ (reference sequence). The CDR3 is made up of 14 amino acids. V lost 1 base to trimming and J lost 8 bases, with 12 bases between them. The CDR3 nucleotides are TGTGCCAGCAGCTTAGGGGTCAGGGGCCATGAGCAGTTCTTC. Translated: CASSLGVRGHEQFF.

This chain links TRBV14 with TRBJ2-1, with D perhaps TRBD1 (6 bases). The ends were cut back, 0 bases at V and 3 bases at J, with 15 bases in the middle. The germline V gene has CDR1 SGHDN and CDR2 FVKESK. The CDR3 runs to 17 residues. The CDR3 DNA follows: TGTGCCAGCAGCCAAGAAAAGGACAGAAGATACTACAATGAGCAGTTCTTC. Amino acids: CASSQEKDRRYYNEQFF.

The CDR3 spells CASSRGAGELFF. DNA for the CDR3: TGCGCCAGCAGCCGGGGGGCCGGGGAGCTGTTTTTT. The chain recombines TRBV4-1 with TRBJ2-2; weak D call: TRBD2 (6 bases). Trimming shortened V by 4 bases and J by 6 bases, and 6 bases separated the two germline ends. This CDR3 comprises 12 residues. The germline gives CDR1 MGHRA, CDR2 YSYEKL.

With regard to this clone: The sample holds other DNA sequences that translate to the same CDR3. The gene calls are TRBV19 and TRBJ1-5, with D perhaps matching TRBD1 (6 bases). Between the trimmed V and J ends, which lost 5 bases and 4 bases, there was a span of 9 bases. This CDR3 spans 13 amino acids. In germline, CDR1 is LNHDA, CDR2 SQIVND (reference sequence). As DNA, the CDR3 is TGTGCCAGTAGTGTACAGGGAAATCAGCCCCAGCATTTT. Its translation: CASSVQGNQPQHF.